This T cell receptor beta chain emerged from a study of cytomegalovirus exposure and HLA in healthy donors. Findings and limits, study-wide: A later analysis found first-cohort TCR clusters tended to co-occur in the 95 to 150 validation repertoires.

In germline, CDR1 is MNHEY, CDR2 SMNVEV (reference sequence). V was cut by 8 bases and J by 3 bases, with 14 bases left in between. This CDR3 has 14 residues. The assay was immunoSEQ multiplex PCR, and TCRdb's table has in-frame clones only and misses some. Of more than 110,000 clones listed, approximately 84% are singletons. On this clone: The target antigen is unknown.

This clonotype was obtained from a woman aged 25 to 39 in good health and CMV-seronegative. Sequencing input: PBMCs. The rearrangement links TRBV27 to TRBJ1-5; D might be TRBD1 (6 bases). This CDR3 reads CASWARGYNQPQHF. As DNA, the CDR3 is TGTGCCAGCTGGGCCAGGGGCTACAATCAGCCCCAGCATTTT.